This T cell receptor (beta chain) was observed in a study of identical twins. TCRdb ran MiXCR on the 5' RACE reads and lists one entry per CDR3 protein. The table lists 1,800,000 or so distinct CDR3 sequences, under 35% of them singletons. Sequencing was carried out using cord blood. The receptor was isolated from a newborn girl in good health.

The CDR3 loop is CASSFSSGSQETQYF. Here the CDR3 DNA reads TGTGCCAGCAGCTTTTCTAGCGGCAGCCAAGAGACCCAGTACTTC. The rearrangement uses TRBV7-2 and TRBJ2-5, with 7 bases aligning to TRBD2. The CDR3 is 15 residues long. Looked up from germline, CDR1 is SGHTA and CDR2 is FQGNSA. With 3 bases clipped from V and 1 base from J, the junction kept 5 bases outside the gene matches. The full variable domain, its missing parts supplied by reference TRBV7-2 and TRBJ2-5, is GAGVSQSPSNKVTEKGKDVELRCDPISGHTALYWYRQSLGQGLEFLIYFQGNSAPDKSGLPSDRFSAERTGGSVSTLTIQRTQQEDSAVYLCASSFSSGSQETQYFGPGTRLLVL.